This T cell receptor beta chain was obtained from a study of blood T cell repertoires in COVID-19. The table came from immunoSEQ multiplex PCR; TCRdb's copy has only in-frame clones and leaves some out. Of about 120,000 clones detected, over 70% appear once; the ten largest clones hold 25% to 35%. The germline V and J ends were trimmed by 5 bases and 6 bases, with 9 bases remaining between them. This CDR3 has 11 residues. The germline V gene encodes CDR1 DFQATT and CDR2 SNEGSKA (reference sequence). The genes are TRBV20-1 and TRBJ2-3; no firm D call. The material sequenced was peripheral blood. The receptor was isolated from a woman in her 70s with acute or convalescent COVID-19. The CDR3 DNA sequence: TGCAGTGCTGGTCCACTCGATACGCAGTATTTT. Amino acids: CSAGPLDTQYF.